The 17 T cell receptor beta chains reported below all come from one sample, sequenced in a study of cytotoxic CD8 clonotypes in ibrutinib-treated CLL. Clones were sequenced by immunoSEQ multiplex PCR, and TCRdb holds only the in-frame ones, with some missing. Counted here are roughly 160,000 clones, about 84% occurring once; the ten biggest clones make up roughly 4.6%. The sample here was PBMCs, taken after 24 months of ibrutinib treatment. These receptor sequences come from a human donor with chronic lymphocytic leukemia.

The rearrangement uses TRBV9 and TRBJ1-2; TRBD1 aligns across 9 bases. V was pared by 0 bases and J by 4 bases, with 4 bases of the junction left unmatched. Per germline, CDR1 SGDLS and CDR2 YYNGEE. The CDR3 spans 15 residues. CDR3 nucleotides: TGTGCCAGCAGCGTAGGGGACAGGGCCTCCTATGGCTACACCTTC. This gives the protein CASSVGDRASYGYTF.

This clone was recorded once. The chain carries TRBV15 and TRBJ2-1; D ambiguous. The CDR3 has 16 amino acids. CDR1 and CDR2 from the germline V gene are LNHNV and YYDKDF (reference sequence). V was clipped by 2 bases and J by 0 bases, with 11 bases between them. CDR3 residues: CATSRNRRSSYNEQFF. The CDR3 DNA reads TGTGCCACCAGCAGAAATAGGAGATCCTCCTACAATGAGCAGTTCTTC.

This sequence joins TRBV30 and TRBJ1-5; 12 nucleotides match TRBD1. From germline, CDR1 is GTSNPN and CDR2 SVGIG (reference sequence). The CDR3 consists of 17 residues. J lost 3 bases, V lost 2 bases, and 8 bases had no gene match. The CDR3 is CAWSKGGTGGNNQPQHF. CDR3 DNA: TGTGCCTGGAGTAAGGGCGGGACAGGGGGCAACAATCAGCCCCAGCATTTT.

The chain carries TRBV6-5 and TRBJ1-2; D may be TRBD1 (6 bases). Germline assignment: CDR1 MNHEY and CDR2 SVGAGI. Trimming removed 5 bases from V and 6 bases from J, with 10 bases in between. The CDR3 is 12 amino acids. The CDR3 sequence is CASSPRTDGYTF. CDR3 DNA sequence: TGTGCCAGCAGTCCGCGGACAGATGGCTACACCTTC.

The chain employs TRBV4-1 and TRBJ2-3; D unclear. From germline, CDR1 is MGHRA and CDR2 YSYEKL. V was trimmed by 1 base and J by 4 bases, leaving 3 bases between them. The CDR3 runs 12 residues. The CDR3 DNA is TGCGCCAGCAGCCAAGTGGCAGATACGCAGTATTTT. It codes for CASSQVADTQYF.

The rearrangement joins TRBV29-1 to TRBJ1-1, with 9 bases identical to TRBD1. The germline V gene encodes CDR1 SQVTM and CDR2 ANQGSEA. The CDR3 is 13 amino acids. J gave up 3 bases and V 5 bases, and 4 bases lay outside the gene matches. The CDR3 region is CSVPGQGHTEAFF. CDR3 in DNA: TGCAGCGTTCCGGGACAGGGTCACACTGAAGCTTTCTTT.

The chain has TRBV7-6 and TRBJ2-1; 11 bases are a match to TRBD2. The CDR3 loop spans 16 amino acids. CDR1 and CDR2 from the germline V gene are SGHVS and FNYEAQ. The ends lost 0 bases at V and 7 bases at J; junction bases unmatched: 5. The CDR3 DNA reads TGTGCCAGCAGCTTAGCCGCTAGCGGGGGGTCGAATGAGCAGTTCTTC. It encodes CASSLAASGGSNEQFF.

The chain is built from TRBV7-9 and TRBJ2-1; 10 bases are a match to TRBD1. Germline V lookup: CDR1 SEHNR, CDR2 FQNEAQ (reference sequence). V lost 5 bases and J lost 2; bases outside the gene matches: 3. The CDR3 spans 15 residues. As DNA, the CDR3 is TGTGCCAGCAGCCGCGGGACAGGGGCCTACAATGAGCAGTTCTTC. It is translated as CASSRGTGAYNEQFF.

V usage is TRBV14 and J usage is TRBJ1-6, with D hard to call. Per germline, CDR1 SGHDN and CDR2 FVKESK. The V end lost 1 base, the J end lost 9 bases, and 16 bases lay between the germline ends. This CDR3 is 16 amino acids long. The CDR3 reads CASSQGTGRVSSPLHF. In DNA, the CDR3 is TGTGCCAGCAGCCAAGGAACCGGGAGGGTTAGTTCACCCCTCCACTTT.

This sequence joins TRBV6-6 and TRBJ2-1, with TRBD2 as a possible D gene (6 bases). The ends were cut back, 10 bases at V and 8 bases at J, with 12 bases in the middle. The CDR3 is made up of 11 amino acids. Germline loops: CDR1 MNHNY, CDR2 SVGAGI (reference sequence). CDR3: CATLGGYEQFF. CDR3 in DNA: TGTGCCACCCTCGGAGGGTATGAGCAGTTCTTC.

The CDR3 reads CASSYSQVWSYNEQFF. The CDR3 DNA sequence: TGTGCCAGCAGTTACTCGCAAGTTTGGTCCTACAATGAGCAGTTCTTC. This chain joins TRBV6-5 and TRBJ2-1; D gene uncertain. The CDR3 sequence is 16 residues long. Germline V gives CDR1 MNHEY, CDR2 SVGAGI. V was pared by 0 bases and J by 1 base, with 10 bases between.

J is TRBJ2-2 and V is TRBV18; 8 bases agree with TRBD2. V gave up 1 base and J gave up 4 bases; unmatched junction bases: 2. CDR1 KGHSH and CDR2 LQKENI come from the germline V gene. The CDR3 is made up of 15 amino acids. The CDR3 nucleotides read TGTGCCAGCTCACCACTCAGCGGGAGCACCGGGGAGCTGTTTTTT. Encoded protein: CASSPLSGSTGELFF.

The chain uses TRBV19 and TRBJ2-1; D unresolved. V lost 4 bases to trimming and J lost 2 bases, with 9 bases between them. The CDR3 is 14 amino acids. Germline CDR1 reads LNHDA; CDR2 reads SQIVND (reference sequence). Here the CDR3 reads CASSSGRTYNEQFF. DNA of the CDR3: TGTGCCAGTAGTAGCGGTAGGACCTACAATGAGCAGTTCTTC.

V usage is TRBV7-8 and J usage is TRBJ2-5; D ambiguous. The CDR3 is 14 residues long. In germline, CDR1 is SGHVS, CDR2 FQNEAQ. V gave up 6 bases and J gave up 5 bases, with 16 bases separating them. CDR3 nucleotide sequence: TGTGCCAGCAGACGTCATTCACTTGGCGAGACCCAGTACTTC. Its translation: CASRRHSLGETQYF.

The chain is built from TRBV7-2 and TRBJ2-6, with D possibly TRBD1 on 6 matching bases. Germline CDR1 reads SGHTA; CDR2 reads FQGNSA. V was shortened by 5 bases and J by 0 bases, with 14 bases between the two germline ends. The CDR3 has 17 residues. CDR3 residues: CASSLRGRGSGANVLTF. CDR3 nucleotides: TGTGCCAGCAGCCTCAGGGGACGAGGCTCTGGGGCCAACGTCCTGACTTTC.

The rearrangement joins TRBV19 to TRBJ1-5, with 7 bases lining up with TRBD1. CDR3 size: 15 residues. V trimming: 3 bases; J trimming: 1 base; junction bases outside the gene matches: 3. Germline V gives CDR1 LNHDA, CDR2 SQIVND (reference sequence). CDR3 protein: CASSIGGQSNQPQHF. For the CDR3, the DNA is TGTGCCAGTAGTATCGGGGGACAGAGCAATCAGCCCCAGCATTTT.

CDR3 nucleotides: TGTGCCAGCAGTCAAGGGACTACAAGAGCCTACAATGAGCAGTTCTTC. Translating it yields CASSQGTTRAYNEQFF. V and J are TRBV6-1 and TRBJ2-1; TRBD2 matches at 7 bases. The CDR3 totals 16 residues. The trim removed 5 bases at V and 2 bases at J, leaving 9 bases unmatched. Germline assignment: CDR1 MNHNS and CDR2 SASEGT.